What follows are 22 T cell receptor beta chains derived from one specimen sequenced in a study of tumor-infiltrating lymphocytes in primary liver carcinoma. RNA and DNA were co-extracted from approximately 20-30 mg of unsorted bulk tissue. The researchers produced TCR beta cDNA from around 0.5 ug total RNA with a constant-region primer. Slightly modified ARM-PCR with three nested multiplex PCR rounds yielded TCR beta libraries. Amplification in the first two PCR rounds was performed using TRBV1-TRBV30 forward primers and a C-beta reverse primer for roughly 10 cycles each. TCRdb used MiXCR to reprocess the multiplex PCR reads, holding one entry per CDR3 protein. The profile shows approximately 80,000 distinct CDR3 sequences, under 75% of them singletons. The sample consisted of tumor-adjacent normal liver tissue. The receptors derive from a man in his forties or fifties with primary liver carcinoma and hepatitis B virus infection.

Details on this clonotype: An end of the junction does not agree with germline; a read error may underlie this. V gene TRBV4-1 combines with J gene TRBJ1-5; unclear D gene. Germline lookup yields CDR1 MGHRA and CDR2 YSYEKL. This CDR3 comprises 14 residues. The CDR3 here is CASSHDTVNQPQHF. The CDR3 DNA follows: TGTGCCAGCAGCCATGATACGGTCAATCAGCCCCAGCATTTT.

CDR3 bases: TGTGCCAGCAGCGTACTGGGTGGGACTAGTGAGCTCGGGTTCTTC. Translation: CASSVLGGTSELGFF. This rearrangement joins TRBV5-5 to TRBJ2-1; 8 positions agree with TRBD2. The CDR3 is 15 residues long. V dropped 4 bases and J dropped 15; count of bases not matched to a gene: 18. CDR1 and CDR2 (germline): SGHKS, YYEKEE (reference sequence).

Comments on this clonotype: Relative to the germline gene, one junction end is altered; a read error may explain this. The chain employs TRBV4-2 and TRBJ2-5; possibly TRBD2 for D (6 bases). CDR3 length equals 14 residues. The germline gives CDR1 LGHNA, CDR2 YNFKEQ. The CDR3 nucleotides are TGTGCCAGCAGCCCAGGAGGGGTATTGGAGATCCAGTACTTC. Amino acid sequence: CASSPGGVLEIQYF.

With respect to this clonotype: A read error may produce the germline difference seen at one junction end. The chain joins TRBV12-3 or TRBV12-4 to TRBJ2-1; D possibly uses TRBD1 or TRBD2 (6 bases each). This CDR3 is 15 amino acids long. The CDR3 DNA reads TGTGCCAGCAGCCCCTCCGGGGGCCGACCAGTCGAGCTGTTCTTC. Its protein is CASSPSGGRPVELFF.

This clonotype was recorded only once. This clone may be a read error of a much larger clone one base away. This chain connects TRBV4-3 to TRBJ2-7, with unresolved D. The CDR3 extends over 13 amino acids. CDR1 and CDR2 from the germline V gene are LGHNA and YSLEER. The CDR3 DNA follows: TGCGCCAGCAGCCAAGATCTGCTCTACGAGCTGTACTTC. Translating gives CASSQDLLYELYF.

This clonotype showed up just once. The chain combines TRBV11-2 with TRBJ2-7, with TRBD2 identical over 7 bases. This CDR3 has 13 residues. Germline V gives CDR1 SGHAT, CDR2 FQNNGV. Unmatched junction bases numbered 7, after V lost 6 bases and J lost 5 bases. Written as DNA, the CDR3 is TGTGCCAGCAGTAGGGAGGGACTTAACGAGCAGTACTTC. Translation: CASSREGLNEQYF.

This clonotype was counted between two and nine times. The junction and the germline gene differ at one end; a read error may be behind it. This rearrangement joins TRBV11-2 to TRBJ2-1; possibly TRBD1 or TRBD2 for D (5 bases each). This CDR3 region has 19 residues. Germline V gives CDR1 SGHAT, CDR2 FQNNGV. CDR3 sequence: CASSLDGRFSGTPYNEQFF. The CDR3 DNA is TGTGCCAGCAGCTTAGATGGGCGATTCAGTGGGACCCCTTACAATGAACAGTTCTTC.

In this sample, this clonotype turned up once. This chain joins TRBV5-1 and TRBJ2-1; 8 bases align to TRBD2. Per the germline V gene, CDR1 is SGHRS and CDR2 is YFSETQ. Trimming took 6 bases from V and 3 from J; bases not matched to a gene: 11. The CDR3 spans 16 residues. The CDR3 protein is CASTHKLAGIYNEQFF. The CDR3 DNA reads TGCGCCAGCACCCACAAGCTAGCGGGCATCTACAATGAGCAGTTCTTC.

As concerns this clonotype: A read error may explain this, as a much larger clone is one base away. The chain couples TRBV10-3 to TRBJ2-7; 14 bases align to TRBD2. Germline CDR1 and CDR2: ENHRY and SYGVKD. The CDR3 is 13 residues long. V shed 10 bases and J 9 bases; nucleotides not matched to a gene: 8. The CDR3: CATGTSGSCGQYF. CDR3 in DNA: TGTGCCACCGGGACTAGCGGGAGTTGCGGGCAGTACTTC.

This clonotype was counted once. The conserved final phenylalanine or tryptophan is absent from the CDR3, which likely points to a read error. The rearrangement joins TRBV5-4 to TRBJ2-7; the match to TRBD2 covers 7 bases. This CDR3 is built from 15 residues. Germline V gives CDR1 SGHNT, CDR2 YYREEE (reference sequence). CDR3 amino acids: CANSLDRGSVYEQYL. CDR3 sequence (DNA): TGTGCCAACAGCTTGGATCGCGGGAGCGTCTACGAGCAGTACCTC.

As regards this clonotype: Possible read error: a much larger clone is one base away. This chain links TRBV28 with TRBJ2-5; the D gene is possibly TRBD1 (6 bases). The CDR3 sequence is 14 residues long. Germline CDR1 is MDHEN and CDR2 is SYDVKM. For the CDR3, the DNA is TGTGCCAGCAGTTTACTACAGGGTCTCGAGACCCGGTACTTC. Translated: CASSLLQGLETRYF.

Remarks on this clonotype: No conserved phenylalanine or tryptophan is present at the end of the CDR3, so a read error is the likely explanation. The chain uses TRBV11-1 and TRBJ2-5; possible D gene TRBD1, 6 bases. The germline gives CDR1 SGHAT, CDR2 FQDESV (reference sequence). CDR3 size: 14 residues. The germline V and J ends were trimmed by 6 bases and 5 bases, with 16 bases remaining between them. The CDR3 DNA reads as TGTGCCAGCAGTGGACAGTTGGAGGTGGAGACCCAGTACTCT. Amino acids: CASSGQLEVETQYS.

The chain is built from TRBV4-1 and TRBJ1-2; D is unclear. The CDR3 loop spans 9 amino acids. V was shortened by 7 bases and J by 9 bases, with 6 bases between the two germline ends. Germline V gene lookup returns CDR1 MGHRA and CDR2 YSYEKL. DNA of the CDR3: TGCGCCAGCAAACCGTGCTACACCTTC. Translation: CASKPCYTF.

A note on this clonotype: This clone may be a read error of a much larger clone one base away. This chain connects TRBV25-1 to TRBJ2-7; D is possibly TRBD1 (5 bases). Germline assignment: CDR1 MGHDK and CDR2 SYGVNS. CDR3 length equals 15 residues. The V end lost 7 bases, the J end lost 0 bases, and 16 bases lay between the germline ends. CDR3 sequence: CASTDSSDTSYEQYF. CDR3 bases: TGTGCCAGCACTGATTCGTCGGACACCTCCTACGAGCAGTACTTC.

On this clonotype: A much larger clone differs by one base, so this may be a read error. The chain recombines TRBV5-1 with TRBJ2-4; D might be TRBD2 (5 bases). Germline CDR1 and CDR2: SGHRS and YFSETQ. The CDR3 spans 15 residues. V was clipped by 4 bases and J by 8 bases, with 19 bases between them. The CDR3 DNA reads as TGCGCCAGCAGCAGCGGAGTAGCGATCTCGGACATTCAGTACTTC. Translating gives CASSSGVAISDIQYF.

Of note for this clonotype: The CDR3 does not close with the conserved phenylalanine or tryptophan, likely indicating a read error. The J gene is TRBJ2-7, the V gene TRBV4-1; 9 bases map to TRBD2. Trimming at V came to 9 bases and at J to 2 bases, leaving 11 bases not matched to a gene. Per germline, CDR1 MGHRA and CDR2 YSYEKL. The CDR3 loop spans 15 amino acids. CDR3 loop: CASTPGASGAYEQYS. As DNA, the CDR3 is TGCGCCAGTACGCCGGGGGCTAGCGGGGCCTACGAGCAGTACTCC.

Of note for this clonotype: This likely comes from a read error, as the CDR3 has no conserved phenylalanine or tryptophan at its end. The DNA is left out, because the CDR3 cannot be placed on it with certainty; the CDR3 is given as TCRdb lists it. V and J are TRBV11-2 and TRBJ2-1; TRBD1, as called in the table, went unchecked against the DNA. The CDR3 spans 15 amino acids, including both terminal residues. CDR1 and CDR2 from the germline V gene are SGHAT and FQNNGV. CDR3 sequence: CARSDPLGYYNELFI.

This clonotype was counted once. The junction shows a germline mismatch at one end, possibly a read error. This chain joins TRBV11-2 and TRBJ1-2; 9 nucleotides line up with TRBD1. The CDR3 has 14 residues. Germline CDR1 is SGHAT and CDR2 is FQNNGV. The CDR3: CTSNLGTGRFGYTF. CDR3 nucleotide sequence: TGTACCAGCAACTTGGGGACAGGGCGATTTGGCTACACCTTC.

The rearrangement uses TRBV4-1 and TRBJ2-1; no reliable D call. This CDR3 spans 12 amino acids. The germline V gene encodes CDR1 MGHRA and CDR2 YSYEKL. V was cut by 2 bases and J by 15 bases, with 14 bases left in between. For the CDR3, the DNA is TGCGCCAGCAGCCAAACGTTTGGTAAGCTGTTCTTC. The encoded protein is CASSQTFGKLFF.

On this clonotype: Relative to the germline gene, one junction end is altered; a read error may explain this. The chain joins TRBV5-4 to TRBJ2-7; TRBD2 matches 8 bases. CDR3 size: 14 residues. Germline V gives CDR1 SGHNT, CDR2 YYREEE (reference sequence). The CDR3 coding sequence is TGTGCCAGCAGGTCTATAGCGGGACCCTACAAGCAGTACTTC. It is translated as CASRSIAGPYKQYF.

Notes on this clonotype: At one boundary the junction diverges from the germline segment, which might be a read error. The CDR3 sequence: CVWSRTFGKDTQYF. In DNA form, the CDR3 reads TGTGTCTGGAGCAGGACTTTCGGGAAGGATACGCAGTATTTT. V gene TRBV30 combines with J gene TRBJ2-3, with D tentatively TRBD2 (5 bases). Germline V CDR1 and CDR2: GTSNPN, SVGIG (reference sequence). The CDR3 contains 14 residues.

A word on this clonotype: A much larger clone differs by one base, so this may be a read error. J is TRBJ1-4 and V is TRBV7-9; D perhaps matches TRBD1 (5 bases). The CDR3 consists of 13 residues. Germline values: CDR1 SEHNR, CDR2 FQNEAQ (reference sequence). CDR3 protein: CDRTGTVDEKLFF. The CDR3 nucleotides are TGTGACAGAACTGGGACCGTTGATGAAAAACTGTTTTTT.